The present T cell receptor beta chain was sequenced within a study of blood T cell repertoires in COVID-19. Either two negative PCRs, clearance, or symptom resolution qualified Cohort 3 donors as recovered. Germline V gene data show CDR1 as GTSNPN and CDR2 as SVGIG (reference sequence). The CDR3 is 14 amino acids. The trim removed 7 bases at V and 1 base at J, leaving 6 bases unmatched. Some clones are missing from TCRdb's copy, which holds only in-frame ones; the method was immunoSEQ multiplex PCR. Of around 300,000 clones listed, 75% to 95% are singletons. This TCR came from a woman in her 30s who had recovered from COVID-19. Sequencing was carried out using PBMCs or T cells enriched from blood (not recorded which). The rearrangement uses TRBV30 and TRBJ2-2; 7 bases line up with TRBD1. The CDR3 DNA reads as TGTGCCTCTACCGGGACAGAGAACACCGGGGAGCTGTTTTTT. Protein: CASTGTENTGELFF.